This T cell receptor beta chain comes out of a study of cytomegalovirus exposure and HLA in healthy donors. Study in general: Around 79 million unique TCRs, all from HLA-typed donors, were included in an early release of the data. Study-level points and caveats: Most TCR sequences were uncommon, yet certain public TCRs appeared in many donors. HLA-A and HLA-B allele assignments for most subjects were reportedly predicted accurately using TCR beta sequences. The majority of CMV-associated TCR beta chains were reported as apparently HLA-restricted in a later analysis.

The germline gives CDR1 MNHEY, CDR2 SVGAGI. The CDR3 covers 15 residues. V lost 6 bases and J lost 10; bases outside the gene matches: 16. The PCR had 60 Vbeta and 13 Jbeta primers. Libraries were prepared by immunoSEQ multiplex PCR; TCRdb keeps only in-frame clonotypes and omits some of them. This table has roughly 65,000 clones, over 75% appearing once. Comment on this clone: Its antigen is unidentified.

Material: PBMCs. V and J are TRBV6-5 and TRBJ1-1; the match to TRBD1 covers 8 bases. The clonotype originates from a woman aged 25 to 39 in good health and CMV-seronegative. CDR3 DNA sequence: TGTGCCAGCAGCCCAATGGGGACAGGCCCTAGAGGAGCTTTCTTT. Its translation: CASSPMGTGPRGAFF.